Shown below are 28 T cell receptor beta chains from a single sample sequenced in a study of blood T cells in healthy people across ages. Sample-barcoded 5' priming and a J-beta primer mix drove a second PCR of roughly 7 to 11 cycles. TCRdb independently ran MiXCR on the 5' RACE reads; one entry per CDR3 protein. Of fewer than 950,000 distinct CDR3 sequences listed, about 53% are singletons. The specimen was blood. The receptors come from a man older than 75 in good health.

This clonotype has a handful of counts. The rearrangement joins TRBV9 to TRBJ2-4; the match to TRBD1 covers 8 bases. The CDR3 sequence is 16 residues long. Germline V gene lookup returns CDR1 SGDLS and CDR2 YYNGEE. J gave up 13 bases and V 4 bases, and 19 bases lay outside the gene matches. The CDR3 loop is CASSPHAGQGQYEQYF. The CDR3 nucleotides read TGTGCCAGCAGCCCGCATGCCGGACAGGGCCAGTATGAGCAGTACTTC.

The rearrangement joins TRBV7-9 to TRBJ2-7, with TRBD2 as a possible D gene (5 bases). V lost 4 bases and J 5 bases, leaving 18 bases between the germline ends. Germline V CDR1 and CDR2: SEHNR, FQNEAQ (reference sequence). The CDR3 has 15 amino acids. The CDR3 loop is CASSSPGRTADEQYF. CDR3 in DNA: TGTGCCAGCAGCTCGCCCGGAAGGACTGCCGACGAGCAGTACTTC.

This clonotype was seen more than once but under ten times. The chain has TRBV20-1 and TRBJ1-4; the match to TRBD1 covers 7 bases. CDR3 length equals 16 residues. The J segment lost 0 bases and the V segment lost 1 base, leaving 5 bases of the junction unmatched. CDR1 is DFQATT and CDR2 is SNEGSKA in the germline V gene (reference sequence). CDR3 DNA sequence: TGCAGTGCTAGAGTGGGACAGAGATCAACTAATGAAAAACTGTTTTTT. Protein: CSARVGQRSTNEKLFF.

The CDR3 DNA is TGTGCCAGCAGCAAAAAAGGGGACAGGGGGCCTCGGGAGACCCGGTACTTC. It specifies CASSKKGDRGPRETRYF. The J gene is TRBJ2-7, the V gene TRBV21-1; TRBD1, the table's D call, was not compared with the DNA. TRBV21-1 is flagged as a pseudogene. There are 17 residues in the CDR3.

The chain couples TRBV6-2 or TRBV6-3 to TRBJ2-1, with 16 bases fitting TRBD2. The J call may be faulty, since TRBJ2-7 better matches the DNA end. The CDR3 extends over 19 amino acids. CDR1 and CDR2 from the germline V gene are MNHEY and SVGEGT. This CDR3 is CASRGIPGLAGGNYNEQYF. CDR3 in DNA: TGTGCCAGCAGGGGGATTCCGGGACTAGCGGGAGGGAACTACAATGAGCAGTACTTC.

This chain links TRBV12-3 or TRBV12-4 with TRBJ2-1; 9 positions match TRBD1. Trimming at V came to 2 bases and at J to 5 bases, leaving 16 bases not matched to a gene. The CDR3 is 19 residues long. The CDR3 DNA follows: TGTGCCAGCAGTTTAAATAGTGCTTCTGGGACAGGGTCCCACAATGAGCAGTTCTTC. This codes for CASSLNSASGTGSHNEQFF.

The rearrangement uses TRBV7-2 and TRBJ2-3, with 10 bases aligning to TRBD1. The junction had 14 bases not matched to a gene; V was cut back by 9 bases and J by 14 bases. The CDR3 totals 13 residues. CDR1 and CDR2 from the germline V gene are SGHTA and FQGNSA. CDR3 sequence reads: CARRDRGPRYAYF. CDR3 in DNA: TGTGCCAGAAGGGACAGGGGTCCCCGGTACGCGTATTTT.

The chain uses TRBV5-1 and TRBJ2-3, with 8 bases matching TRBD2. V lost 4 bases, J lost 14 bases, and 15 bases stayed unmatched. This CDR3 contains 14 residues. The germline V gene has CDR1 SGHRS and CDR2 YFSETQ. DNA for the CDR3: TGCGCCAGCAGCCCGGGGTTGGGAGCGGGAGACGCGTATTTT. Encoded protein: CASSPGLGAGDAYF.

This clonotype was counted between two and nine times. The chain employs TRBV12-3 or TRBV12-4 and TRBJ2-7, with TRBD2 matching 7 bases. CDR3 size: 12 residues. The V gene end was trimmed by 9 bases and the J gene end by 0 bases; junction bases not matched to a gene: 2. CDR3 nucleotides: TGTGCCAGGGTAGCGGGCTCCTACGAGCAGTACTTC. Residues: CARVAGSYEQYF.

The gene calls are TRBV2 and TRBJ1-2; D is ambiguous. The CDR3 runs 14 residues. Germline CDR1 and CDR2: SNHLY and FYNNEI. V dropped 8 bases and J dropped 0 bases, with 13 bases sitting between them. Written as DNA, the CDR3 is TGTGCCAGCTCTGAGCAGGTAGCTAACTATGGCTACACCTTC. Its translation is CASSEQVANYGYTF.

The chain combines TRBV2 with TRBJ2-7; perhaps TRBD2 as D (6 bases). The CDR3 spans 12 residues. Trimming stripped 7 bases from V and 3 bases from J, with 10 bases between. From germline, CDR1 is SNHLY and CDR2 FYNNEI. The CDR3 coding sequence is TGTGCCAGCATGGGCGGGGACTACGAGCAGTACTTC. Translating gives CASMGGDYEQYF.

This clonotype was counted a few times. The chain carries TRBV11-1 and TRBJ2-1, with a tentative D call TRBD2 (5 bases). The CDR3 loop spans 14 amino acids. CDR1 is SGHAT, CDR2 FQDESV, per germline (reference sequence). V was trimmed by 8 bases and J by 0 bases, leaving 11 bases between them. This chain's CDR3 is CASRQRSSYNEQFF. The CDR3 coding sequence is TGTGCCAGCCGGCAGCGGAGCTCCTACAATGAGCAGTTCTTC. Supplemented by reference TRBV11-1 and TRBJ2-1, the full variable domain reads EAEVAQSPRYKITEKSQAVAFWCDPISGHATLYWYRQILGQGPELLVQFQDESVVDDSQLPKDRFSAERLKGVDSTLKIQPAELGDSAMYLCASRQRSSYNEQFFGPGTRLTVL.

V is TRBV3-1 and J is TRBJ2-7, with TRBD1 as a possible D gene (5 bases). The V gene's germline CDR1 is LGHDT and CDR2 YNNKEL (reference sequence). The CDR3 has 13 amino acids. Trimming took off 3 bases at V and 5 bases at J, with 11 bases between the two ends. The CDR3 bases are TGTGCCAGCAGCCACTCAGGGTCAGACGAGCAGTACTTC. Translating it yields CASSHSGSDEQYF.

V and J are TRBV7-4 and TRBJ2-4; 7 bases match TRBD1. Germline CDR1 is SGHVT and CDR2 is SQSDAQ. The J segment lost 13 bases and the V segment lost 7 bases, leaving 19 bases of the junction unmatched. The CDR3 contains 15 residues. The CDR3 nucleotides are TGTGCCAGCACCGTGGACCGTTGGGACAGCGAAGAGCAGTACTTC. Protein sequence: CASTVDRWDSEEQYF.

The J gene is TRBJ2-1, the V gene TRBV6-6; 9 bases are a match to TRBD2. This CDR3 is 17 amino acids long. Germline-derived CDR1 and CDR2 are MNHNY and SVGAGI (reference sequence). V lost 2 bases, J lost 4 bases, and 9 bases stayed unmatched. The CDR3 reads CASSYPAAGGSYNEQFF. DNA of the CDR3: TGTGCCAGCAGTTACCCCGCGGCGGGAGGGAGTTACAATGAGCAGTTCTTC.

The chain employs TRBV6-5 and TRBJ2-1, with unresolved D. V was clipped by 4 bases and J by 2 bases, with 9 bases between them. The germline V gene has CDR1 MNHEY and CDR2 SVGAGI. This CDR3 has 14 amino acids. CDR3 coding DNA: TGTGCCAGCAGTTCCCCCGAGGCCTACAATGAGCAGTTCTTC. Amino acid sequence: CASSSPEAYNEQFF.

The DNA of the CDR3 is TGTGCCAGCAGCCGTTCTAGCGGGTCGACAGCCAAAAACATTCAGTACTTC. Its translation: CASSRSSGSTAKNIQYF. J is TRBJ2-4 and V is TRBV13, with 8 bases that match TRBD2. The V gene end was trimmed by 5 bases and the J gene end by 0 bases; junction bases not matched to a gene: 9. The CDR3 covers 17 residues. Looked up from germline, CDR1 is PRHDT and CDR2 is FYEKMQ (reference sequence).

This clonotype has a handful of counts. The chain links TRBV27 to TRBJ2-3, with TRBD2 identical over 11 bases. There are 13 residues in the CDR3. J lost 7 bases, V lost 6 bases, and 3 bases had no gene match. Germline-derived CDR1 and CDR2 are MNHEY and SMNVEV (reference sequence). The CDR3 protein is CASRTSGGHTQYF. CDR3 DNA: TGTGCCAGCAGAACTAGCGGGGGACATACGCAGTATTTT.

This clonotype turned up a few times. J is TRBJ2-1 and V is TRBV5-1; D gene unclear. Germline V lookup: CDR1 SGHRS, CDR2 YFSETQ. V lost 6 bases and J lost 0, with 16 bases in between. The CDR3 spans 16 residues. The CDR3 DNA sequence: TGCGCCAGCAATTTGGAAGGGTCAAGCTCCTACAATGAGCAGTTCTTC. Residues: CASNLEGSSSYNEQFF.

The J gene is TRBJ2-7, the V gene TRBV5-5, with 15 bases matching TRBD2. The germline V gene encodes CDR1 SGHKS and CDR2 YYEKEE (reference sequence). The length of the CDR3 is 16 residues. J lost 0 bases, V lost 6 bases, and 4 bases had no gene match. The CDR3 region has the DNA TGTGCCAGCAAGGGACTAGCGGGAGGCAGCTCCTACGAGCAGTACTTC. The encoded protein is CASKGLAGGSSYEQYF.

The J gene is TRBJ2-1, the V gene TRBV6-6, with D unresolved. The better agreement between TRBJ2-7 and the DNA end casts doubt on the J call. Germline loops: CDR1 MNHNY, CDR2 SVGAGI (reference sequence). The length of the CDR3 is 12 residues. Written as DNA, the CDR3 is TGTGCCAGCAGCCCCCGTGCAGCCGAGCAGTACTTC. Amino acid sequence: CASSPRAAEQYF.

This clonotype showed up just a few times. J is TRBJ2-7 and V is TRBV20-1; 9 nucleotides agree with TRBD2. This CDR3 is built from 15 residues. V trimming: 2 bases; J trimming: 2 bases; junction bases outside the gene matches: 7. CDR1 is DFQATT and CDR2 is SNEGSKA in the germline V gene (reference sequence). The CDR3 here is CSARSRREGPYEQYF. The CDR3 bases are TGCAGTGCTAGATCTAGGCGGGAGGGCCCCTACGAGCAGTACTTC.

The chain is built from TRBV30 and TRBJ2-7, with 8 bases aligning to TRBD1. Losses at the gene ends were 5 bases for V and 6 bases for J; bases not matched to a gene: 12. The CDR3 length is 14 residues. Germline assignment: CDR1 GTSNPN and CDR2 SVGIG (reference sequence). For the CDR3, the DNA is TGTGCCTGGGGGACAGGAGCAACGGAAGGCGAGCAGTACTTC. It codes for CAWGTGATEGEQYF. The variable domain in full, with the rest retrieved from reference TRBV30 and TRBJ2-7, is SQTIHQWPATLVQPVGSPLSLECTVEGTSNPNLYWYRQAAGRGLQLLFYSVGIGQISSEVPQNLSASRPQDRQFILSSKKLLLSDSGFYLCAWGTGATEGEQYFGPGTRLTVT.

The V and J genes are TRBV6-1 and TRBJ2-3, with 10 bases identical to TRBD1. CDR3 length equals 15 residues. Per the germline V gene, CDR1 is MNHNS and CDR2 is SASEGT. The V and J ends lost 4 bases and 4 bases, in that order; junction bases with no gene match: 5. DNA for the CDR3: TGTGCCAGCAGTGGAATTGGGACAGGGGCAGATACGCAGTATTTT. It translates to CASSGIGTGADTQYF.

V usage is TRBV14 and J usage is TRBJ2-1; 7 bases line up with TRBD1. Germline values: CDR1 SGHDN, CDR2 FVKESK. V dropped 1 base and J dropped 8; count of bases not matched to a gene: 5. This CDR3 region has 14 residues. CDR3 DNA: TGTGCCAGCAGCCAAGGGACAGGCAGGGATGAGCAGTTCTTC. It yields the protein CASSQGTGRDEQFF. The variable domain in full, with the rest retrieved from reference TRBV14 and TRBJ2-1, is EAGVTQFPSHSVIEKGQTVTLRCDPISGHDNLYWYRRVMGKEIKFLLHFVKESKQDESGMPNNRFLAERTGGTYSTLKVQPAELEDSGVYFCASSQGTGRDEQFFGPGTRLTVL.

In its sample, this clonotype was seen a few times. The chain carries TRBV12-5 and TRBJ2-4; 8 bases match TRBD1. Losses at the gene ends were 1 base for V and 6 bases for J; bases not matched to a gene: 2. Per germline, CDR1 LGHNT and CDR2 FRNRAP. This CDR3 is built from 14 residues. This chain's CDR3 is CASGLGTGSNIQYF. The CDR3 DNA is TGTGCTAGTGGTTTGGGGACAGGGTCAAACATTCAGTACTTC.

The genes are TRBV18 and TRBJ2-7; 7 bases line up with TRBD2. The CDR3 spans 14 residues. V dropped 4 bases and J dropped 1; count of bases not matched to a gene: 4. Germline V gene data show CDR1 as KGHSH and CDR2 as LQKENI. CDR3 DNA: TGTGCCAGCTCACGGGGGGGGAATTCCTACGAGCAGTACTTC. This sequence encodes CASSRGGNSYEQYF.

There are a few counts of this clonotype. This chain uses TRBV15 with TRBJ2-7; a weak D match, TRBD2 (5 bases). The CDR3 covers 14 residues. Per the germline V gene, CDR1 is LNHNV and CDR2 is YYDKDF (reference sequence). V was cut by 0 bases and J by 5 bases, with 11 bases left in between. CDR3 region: CATSRDLAVHEQYF. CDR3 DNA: TGTGCCACCAGCAGAGATCTAGCAGTCCACGAGCAGTACTTC.